A selection of T cell receptor beta chains follows, all from one sample in a study of identifying expanded T cells in peripheral blood. Assay: immunoSEQ multiplex PCR; the TCRdb copy retains only in-frame clones and omits some. The data contain about 100,000 clones, about 87% of them singletons. The sample taken for sequencing was blood. These receptors originate from a person between 18 and 75 years old in good health. The CDR3 runs from the conserved cysteine through the conserved F or W. Fields, in order: D gene, J gene, V gene, clone size, CDR3 protein, CDR3 DNA. The D gene is left open where the match is weak. Rows give clone size only sometimes, using once, few, many, or a class for an expanded clone.

TRBD1	TRBJ2-7	TRBV5-1	-	CASSLTGGLVDEQYF	TGCGCCAGCAGCCTAACAGGGGGCTTGGTCGACGAGCAGTACTTC
-	TRBJ1-4	TRBV19	once	CASSIPGQLIATNEKLFF	TGTGCCAGTAGTATTCCGGGACAATTGATTGCAACTAATGAAAAACTGTTTTTT
TRBD2	TRBJ2-3	TRBV7-9	-	CASSLDSLAEPQYF	TGTGCCAGCAGCTTAGATTCCCTAGCGGAGCCGCAGTATTTT
TRBD1	TRBJ2-6	TRBV19	-	CASSFRQGGPSGANVLTF	TGTGCCAGTAGTTTCCGACAGGGGGGGCCCTCTGGGGCCAACGTCCTGACTTTC
-	TRBJ2-7	TRBV9	-	CASSVNPGTPYYEQYF	TGTGCCAGCAGCGTAAACCCCGGGACCCCCTACTACGAGCAGTACTTC
TRBD1	TRBJ2-7	TRBV27	-	CASRDRNYEQYF	TGTGCCAGCCGGGACAGAAACTACGAGCAGTACTTC
-	TRBJ1-1	TRBV9	-	CASSRKNTEAFF	TGTGCCAGCAGCCGGAAGAACACTGAAGCTTTCTTT
-	TRBJ1-1	TRBV6-1	-	CASSPQRGGMTEAFF	TGTGCCAGCAGTCCCCAGAGGGGGGGCATGACTGAAGCTTTCTTT
-	TRBJ1-2	TRBV6-1	-	CASSPERGGYTF	TGTGCCAGCAGCCCAGAAAGGGGAGGCTACACCTTC
-	TRBJ1-3	TRBV6-1	-	CAAIRDNGNTIYF	TGTGCCGCGATCCGGGACAACGGAAACACCATATATTTT
-	TRBJ1-1	TRBV6-5	-	CASSCRPGHHTEAFF	TGTGCCAGCAGTTGCAGACCGGGACATCACACTGAAGCTTTCTTT
-	TRBJ2-3	TRBV30	few	CAWRAGDTQYF	TGTGCCTGGAGGGCCGGAGATACGCAGTATTTT
-	TRBJ2-7	TRBV11-1	-	CASTLRRSGEQYF	TGTGCCAGCACCCTACGACGGTCTGGAGAGCAGTACTTC
TRBD2	TRBJ2-7	TRBV5-1	-	CASSLLAGVSYEQYF	TGCGCCAGCAGCTTGCTAGCGGGAGTTTCCTACGAGCAGTACTTC
TRBD1	TRBJ2-1	TRBV14	-	CASSRRQGAPFHEQFF	TGTGCCAGCAGCCGCCGACAGGGGGCGCCGTTCCATGAGCAGTTCTTC
-	TRBJ1-1	TRBV19	-	CASSQGQNTEAFF	TGTGCCAGTAGTCAGGGGCAGAACACTGAAGCTTTCTTT
-	TRBJ2-6	TRBV18	-	CASTLFEGSGANVLTF	TGTGCCAGCACACTTTTTGAGGGGTCTGGGGCCAACGTCCTGACTTTC
TRBD1	TRBJ1-5	TRBV6-5	-	CASRDRGDQPQHF	TGTGCCAGCCGGGACAGGGGCGATCAGCCCCAGCATTTT
-	TRBJ2-5	TRBV5-6	-	CASSGGTSTGETQYF	TGTGCCAGCAGCGGCGGGACCTCTACGGGGGAGACCCAGTACTTC
-	TRBJ1-5	TRBV19	-	CASSIGGYANQPQHF	TGTGCCAGTAGTATAGGGGGGTACGCGAATCAGCCCCAGCATTTT
-	TRBJ1-1	TRBV27	-	CASSLRGLDTEAFF	TGTGCCAGCAGCCTACGGGGGTTGGACACTGAAGCTTTCTTT
TRBD1	TRBJ1-1	TRBV5-1	-	CASSLEGTEGRAFF	TGCGCCAGCAGCTTGGAAGGGACAGAAGGTCGAGCTTTCTTT
-	TRBJ1-1	TRBV6-1	-	CASSEGMVRAFF	TGTGCCAGCAGTGAAGGGATGGTGCGAGCTTTCTTT
-	TRBJ2-1	TRBV21-1	once	CASSTGLWGLNEQFF	TGTGCCAGCAGCACCGGGCTATGGGGCCTCAATGAGCAGTTCTTC
TRBD1	TRBJ1-1	TRBV7-9	-	CASSRGQGAGEAFF	TGTGCCAGCAGCCGTGGACAGGGGGCCGGTGAAGCTTTCTTT
TRBD1	TRBJ1-2	TRBV19	-	CASSINRGSYGYTF	TGTGCCAGTAGTATCAACAGGGGGTCCTATGGCTACACCTTC
TRBD2	TRBJ2-1	TRBV6-1	-	CASSEILAGGREQFF	TGTGCCAGCAGTGAAATACTAGCGGGGGGGCGCGAGCAGTTCTTC
-	TRBJ2-3	TRBV19	-	CASMAATDTQYF	TGTGCCAGTATGGCGGCGACAGATACGCAGTATTTT
TRBD1	TRBJ2-1	TRBV5-1	-	CASSEDRVKFF	TGCGCCAGCAGCGAGGACAGGGTCAAGTTCTTC
-	TRBJ2-7	TRBV6-5	-	CASRSLAYEQYF	TGTGCCAGCAGGAGCCTGGCCTACGAGCAGTACTTC
-	TRBJ2-2	TRBV21-1	-	CASSKGALTVNTGELFF	TGTGCCAGCAGCAAAGGGGCGCTGACAGTGAACACCGGGGAGCTGTTTTTT
TRBD2	TRBJ2-5	TRBV5-4	-	CASSLEPTSGGRETQYF	TGTGCCAGCAGCTTGGAGCCGACTAGCGGGGGTCGGGAGACCCAGTACTTC
TRBD1	TRBJ1-5	TRBV6-5	-	CASSQGQGGHQPQHF	TGTGCCAGCAGTCAAGGACAGGGGGGCCATCAGCCCCAGCATTTT
TRBD1	TRBJ2-7	TRBV10-3	-	CATTGGTYEQYF	TGTGCCACCACAGGGGGTACCTACGAGCAGTACTTC
-	TRBJ1-2	TRBV27	-	CASSLSRFRGYTF	TGTGCCAGCAGTTTAAGTAGGTTCCGAGGCTACACCTTC
TRBD1	TRBJ2-2	TRBV19	-	CASSRQGDGTGELFF	TGTGCCAGTAGTAGGCAGGGGGACGGGACCGGGGAGCTGTTTTTT
TRBD2	TRBJ2-3	TRBV9	once	CASSVPGTSGSTDTQYF	TGTGCCAGCAGCGTACCTGGGACTAGCGGGAGCACAGATACGCAGTATTTT
TRBD2	TRBJ2-5	TRBV7-7	-	CASSQTSGSTETQYF	TGTGCCAGCAGCCAGACTAGCGGGAGTACAGAGACCCAGTACTTC
TRBD2	TRBJ2-1	TRBV5-1	once	CASSLPTSGSWNEQFF	TGCGCCAGCAGCCTGCCGACTAGCGGGAGTTGGAATGAGCAGTTCTTC
TRBD1	TRBJ1-4	TRBV11-2	-	CASSLGDRDHEKLFF	TGTGCCAGCAGCTTAGGGGACAGGGATCATGAAAAACTGTTTTTT
-	TRBJ2-7	TRBV30	-	CAWSVPAVVGREQYF	TGTGCCTGGAGTGTACCCGCGGTGGTTGGTAGGGAGCAGTACTTC
TRBD2	TRBJ2-1	TRBV4-2	many	CASSLSSGSYNEQFF	TGTGCCAGCAGCCTCTCTAGCGGGTCGTACAATGAGCAGTTCTTC
TRBD1	TRBJ1-1	TRBV5-4	-	CASSPRQGPLEAFF	TGTGCCAGCAGCCCCCGACAGGGACCCCTCGAAGCTTTCTTT
-	TRBJ1-5	TRBV15	-	CATSRDRGTGGQPQHF	TGTGCCACCAGCAGAGATAGAGGCACGGGCGGTCAGCCCCAGCATTTT
-	TRBJ1-2	TRBV18	-	CASSPVGSRVLNYGYTF	TGTGCCAGCTCACCGGTGGGCAGTCGCGTTTTGAACTATGGCTACACCTTC
-	TRBJ2-3	TRBV20-1	-	CSASPVNTQYF	TGCAGTGCTAGCCCCGTCAATACGCAGTATTTT
TRBD1	TRBJ2-7	TRBV7-9	-	CASSLGEWTGGYEQYF	TGTGCCAGCAGCTTAGGGGAATGGACAGGGGGCTACGAGCAGTACTTC
TRBD1	TRBJ2-1	TRBV4-3	-	CASSPGQSSYNEQFF	TGCGCCAGCAGCCCGGGACAGAGCTCCTACAATGAGCAGTTCTTC
-	TRBJ1-1	TRBV5-5	-	CASSLEGRNTEAFF	TGTGCCAGCAGCTTGGAGGGCAGGAACACTGAAGCTTTCTTT
-	TRBJ2-7	TRBV2	once	CASITLTGKSYEQYF	TGTGCCAGCATAACTCTTACGGGAAAGAGCTACGAGCAGTACTTC
-	TRBJ1-2	TRBV27	-	CASSFVSGGQVNGYTF	TGTGCCAGCAGTTTCGTGAGTGGGGGGCAGGTCAATGGCTACACCTTC
TRBD1	TRBJ1-1	TRBV5-1	-	CASSPYRQGTNTEAFF	TGCGCCAGCAGCCCATATCGACAGGGGACGAACACTGAAGCTTTCTTT
TRBD2	TRBJ2-3	TRBV5-4	-	CASSFRGSYTDTQYF	TGTGCCAGCAGCTTCCGCGGGAGCTACACAGATACGCAGTATTTT
-	TRBJ2-7	TRBV9	-	CASSVAAGAHYEQYF	TGTGCCAGCAGCGTAGCGGCGGGGGCGCACTACGAGCAGTACTTC
TRBD2	TRBJ2-3	TRBV7-9	-	CATTGTSGLDTQYF	TGTGCCACCACAGGGACTAGCGGACTAGATACGCAGTATTTT
-	TRBJ2-7	TRBV18	-	CASSPGPTSYEQYF	TGTGCCAGCTCACCCGGCCCAACTTCCTACGAGCAGTACTTC
TRBD2	TRBJ2-2	TRBV7-3	-	CASASLAGTNTGELFF	TGTGCCAGCGCCTCACTAGCGGGGACGAACACCGGGGAGCTGTTTTTT
-	TRBJ1-6	TRBV14	few	CASSPRYVSYNSPLHF	TGTGCCAGCAGCCCACGCTATGTTTCCTATAATTCACCCCTCCACTTT
-	TRBJ1-5	TRBV7-9	-	CASSLSLDQPQHF	TGTGCCAGCAGCTTATCGTTGGATCAGCCCCAGCATTTT
-	TRBJ2-2	TRBV6-6	-	CASSSPPGGELFF	TGTGCCAGCAGTTCCCCACCGGGCGGGGAGCTGTTTTTT